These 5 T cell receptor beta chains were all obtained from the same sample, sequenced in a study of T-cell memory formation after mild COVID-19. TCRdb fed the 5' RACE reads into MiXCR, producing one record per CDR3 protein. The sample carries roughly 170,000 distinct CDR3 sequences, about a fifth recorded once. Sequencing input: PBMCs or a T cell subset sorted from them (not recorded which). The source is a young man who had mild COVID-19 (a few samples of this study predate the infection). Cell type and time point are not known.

CDR3 in DNA: TGCGCCAGCAGCTTGGAGTCTAACTATGGCTACACCTTC. As protein: CASSLESNYGYTF. This sequence joins TRBV5-1 and TRBJ1-2; no reliable D call. The germline V gene encodes CDR1 SGHRS and CDR2 YFSETQ. The CDR3 consists of 13 residues. The V end lost 0 bases, the J end lost 0 bases, and 3 bases lay between the germline ends. Using reference TRBV5-1 and TRBJ1-2 for the parts outside the CDR3, the full variable domain is KAGVTQTPRYLIKTRGQQVTLSCSPISGHRSVSWYQQTPGQGLQFLFEYFSETQRNKGNFPGRFSGRQFSNSRSEMNVSTLELGDSALYLCASSLESNYGYTFGSGTRLTVV.

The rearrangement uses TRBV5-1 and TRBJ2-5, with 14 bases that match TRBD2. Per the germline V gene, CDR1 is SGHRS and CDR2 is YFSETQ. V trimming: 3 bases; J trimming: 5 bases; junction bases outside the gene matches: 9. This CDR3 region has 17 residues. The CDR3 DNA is TGCGCCAGCAGCTCGGGACTAGCGGGGGTCCTGGGGGAGACCCAGTACTTC. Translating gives CASSSGLAGVLGETQYF.

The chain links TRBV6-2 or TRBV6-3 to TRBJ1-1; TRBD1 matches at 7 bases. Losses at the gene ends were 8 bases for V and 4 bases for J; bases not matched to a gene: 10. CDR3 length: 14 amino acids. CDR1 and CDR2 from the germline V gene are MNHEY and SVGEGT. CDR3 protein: CASRNRGGSTEAFF. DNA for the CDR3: TGTGCCAGCCGCAACAGGGGAGGGAGCACTGAAGCTTTCTTT.

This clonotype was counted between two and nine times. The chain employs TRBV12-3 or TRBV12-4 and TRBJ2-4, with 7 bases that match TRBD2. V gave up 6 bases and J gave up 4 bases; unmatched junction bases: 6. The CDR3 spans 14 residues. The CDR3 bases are TGTGCCAGCAGGATTAATAGCGGGAAAAACATTCAGTACTTC. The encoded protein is CASRINSGKNIQYF.

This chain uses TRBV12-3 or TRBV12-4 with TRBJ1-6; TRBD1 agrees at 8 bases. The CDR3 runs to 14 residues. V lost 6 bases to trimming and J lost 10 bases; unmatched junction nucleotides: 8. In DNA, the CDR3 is TGTGCCAGCAGCTTAACAGGGGGATACTCACCCCTCCACTTT. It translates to CASSLTGGYSPLHF.